A single sample gave rise to the 16 T cell receptor beta chains below, sequenced in a study of vaccination and CD4 T cells after COVID-19. For these TCRs, the target antigens are not known. An Oncomine TCR Beta short-read assay was used to sequence the DNA from cultured CD4+ T cells. Via MiXCR, TCRdb re-called the PCR reads, giving one row per CDR3 protein. The table includes more than 9,500 distinct CDR3 sequences, around three quarters detected once. Treatment specified: roughly 11-day PBMC culture with coronavirus spike peptide pools or control peptides (ViraFEST assay). Sequencing used CD4+ T cells from blood, cultured in vitro. These receptors originate from a human donor who had recovered from COVID-19.

This sequence joins TRBV20-1 and TRBJ1-5; possibly TRBD1 for D (6 bases). Germline CDR1 reads DFQATT; CDR2 reads SNEGSKA (reference sequence). The CDR3 has 16 amino acids. V dropped 2 bases and J dropped 6 bases, with 20 bases sitting between them. The CDR3 DNA reads as TGCAGTGCTAGACCCACAGGGAGGCGAGGGCGTCAGCCCCAGCATTTT. Its protein is CSARPTGRRGRQPQHF.

V is TRBV4-1 and J is TRBJ1-5; D gene ambiguous. The CDR3 runs to 16 residues. V was cut by 3 bases and J by 3 bases, with 15 bases left in between. CDR1 and CDR2 (germline): MGHRA, YSYEKL. The CDR3 DNA reads TGCGCCAGCAGCCAGGTTTTAGAACGGATCAATCAGCCCCAGCATTTT. Amino acid sequence: CASSQVLERINQPQHF.

This chain uses TRBV7-2 with TRBJ2-3; unclear D gene. V lost 2 bases and J lost 6, with 9 bases in between. The CDR3 sequence is 13 residues long. Germline CDR1 reads SGHTA; CDR2 reads FQGNSA. CDR3 sequence (DNA): TGTGCCAGCAGCTTATCAGCGCAGGATACGCAGTATTTT. Residues: CASSLSAQDTQYF.

The chain couples TRBV28 to TRBJ1-3; D not resolved. Trimming took 6 bases from V and 7 from J, leaving 13 bases between them. CDR3 length equals 13 residues. The germline CDR1 and CDR2 sequences are MDHEN and SYDVKM. CDR3 sequence (DNA): TGTGCCAGCAGCCCCGGTGGGTTGAACACCATATATTTT. Protein product: CASSPGGLNTIYF. Full variable domain (rest looked up from reference TRBV28 and TRBJ1-3): DVKVTQSSRYLVKRTGEKVFLECVQDMDHENMFWYRQDPGLGLRLIYFSYDVKMKEKGDIPEGYSVSREKKERFSLILESASTNQTSMYLCASSPGGLNTIYFGEGSWLTVV.

The genes are TRBV7-9 and TRBJ1-1; the D is unclear. Trimming cost V 5 bases and J 5 bases, with 6 bases left between them. CDR1 and CDR2 from the germline V gene are SEHNR and FQNEAQ (reference sequence). CDR3 length equals 11 residues. The CDR3 reads CASSVLTEAFF. In DNA, the CDR3 is TGTGCCAGCAGCGTTTTAACTGAAGCTTTCTTT.

This clonotype was seen only a few times. The chain joins TRBV20-1 to TRBJ1-1; possibly TRBD1 for D (6 bases). The germline V and J ends were trimmed by 3 bases and 1 base, with 12 bases remaining between them. The CDR3 spans 14 residues. Germline V gene lookup returns CDR1 DFQATT and CDR2 SNEGSKA (reference sequence). Written as DNA, the CDR3 is TGCAGTGCTAGGAGTCAGGGGACGAACACTGAAGCTTTCTTT. Translation: CSARSQGTNTEAFF.

The chain links TRBV11-3 to TRBJ1-1; tentative D call: TRBD1 (6 bases). CDR1 SGHNT and CDR2 YENEEA come from the germline V gene. The length of the CDR3 is 13 residues. The germline V and J ends were trimmed by 5 bases and 8 bases, with 15 bases remaining between them. CDR3 loop: CASSLYREGEAFF. In DNA, the CDR3 is TGTGCCAGCAGCCTCTACAGGGAGGGAGAAGCTTTCTTT.

The CDR3 bases are TGCAGTGCTAGAGCGGGCAGGGGTTACTACGAGCAGTACTTC. It is translated as CSARAGRGYYEQYF. The chain carries TRBV20-1 and TRBJ2-7; tentative D call: TRBD1 (6 bases). This CDR3 is built from 14 residues. V was trimmed by 1 base and J by 3 bases, leaving 13 bases between them. The germline gives CDR1 DFQATT, CDR2 SNEGSKA (reference sequence).

The V gene is TRBV11-2, the J gene TRBJ2-5, with 12 bases identical to TRBD2. J was trimmed by 1 base and V by 1 base; bases with no gene match: 7. In germline, CDR1 is SGHAT, CDR2 FQNNGV. The CDR3 extends over 18 amino acids. The CDR3 coding sequence is TGTGCCAGCAGCTTAGGTGTCGGACTAGCGGGGACCCAAGAGACCCAGTACTTC. Its protein is CASSLGVGLAGTQETQYF.

The rearrangement uses TRBV6-1 and TRBJ1-2, with D perhaps matching TRBD1 (5 bases). Germline V gene lookup returns CDR1 MNHNS and CDR2 SASEGT. The CDR3 is 13 residues long. Trimming left V 2 bases short and J 7 bases short, with 11 bases between. CDR3 protein: CASSERGGFGYTF. CDR3 DNA: TGTGCCAGCAGTGAAAGGGGCGGGTTTGGCTACACCTTC.

The chain couples TRBV9 to TRBJ2-7, with 7 nucleotides matching TRBD2. The V segment lost 3 bases and the J segment 3 bases; nucleotides outside the gene matches: 6. The CDR3 is 14 amino acids. The germline gives CDR1 SGDLS, CDR2 YYNGEE. This CDR3 reads CASSARLADYEQYF. The CDR3, as DNA: TGTGCCAGCAGCGCCAGACTAGCTGACTACGAGCAGTACTTC.

The chain links TRBV27 to TRBJ1-1; unclear D gene. V was pared by 6 bases and J by 2 bases, with 22 bases between. Germline CDR1 is MNHEY and CDR2 is SMNVEV (reference sequence). CDR3 length: 17 amino acids. The CDR3 protein is CASRALVGRKKNTEAFF. The CDR3 coding sequence is TGTGCCAGCAGGGCCCTCGTGGGTAGGAAGAAAAACACTGAAGCTTTCTTT.

This clonotype was detected only a few times. The V gene is TRBV7-2, the J gene TRBJ1-2; 8 positions agree with TRBD1. CDR1 SGHTA and CDR2 FQGNSA come from the germline V gene. The ends lost 4 bases at V and 4 bases at J; junction bases unmatched: 14. The CDR3 loop spans 17 amino acids. The CDR3 loop reads CASSSRTGTVLGYGYTF. CDR3 in DNA: TGTGCCAGCAGCTCCAGGACAGGGACAGTGTTAGGCTATGGCTACACCTTC.

This rearrangement joins TRBV6-2 or TRBV6-3 to TRBJ2-7; TRBD2 matches 8 bases. Trimming cost V 7 bases and J 3 bases; bases outside gene matches: 11. Germline-derived CDR1 and CDR2 are MNHEY and SVGEGT. CDR3 length: 15 residues. This CDR3 is CASTYPTSGSYEQYF. The CDR3 bases are TGTGCCAGCACCTACCCTACGAGCGGGAGCTACGAGCAGTACTTC.

The chain uses TRBV11-2 and TRBJ1-1; a possible D gene is TRBD1 (5 bases). Trimming shortened V by 0 bases and J by 7 bases, and 9 bases separated the two germline ends. Germline V gives CDR1 SGHAT, CDR2 FQNNGV. The length of the CDR3 is 13 residues. The DNA for the CDR3 is TGTGCCAGCAGCTTAGATCGTACAGGTGAAGCTTTCTTT. This encodes CASSLDRTGEAFF.

This clonotype has only one observation. The V call is TRBV29-1, the J call TRBJ1-1; TRBD1 aligns across 9 bases. Per germline, CDR1 SQVTM and CDR2 ANQGSEA. The CDR3 consists of 15 residues. V dropped 6 bases and J dropped 0; count of bases not matched to a gene: 8. CDR3 protein: CSVTYRGRMNTEAFF. The DNA for the CDR3 is TGCAGCGTCACTTACAGGGGGCGAATGAACACTGAAGCTTTCTTT.